This T cell receptor (beta chain) derives from a study of blood T cell repertoires in COVID-19 (dated by TCRdb to 2019 to 2021). A note on the overall study: Samples covering the acute and convalescent phases of COVID-19 were provided by collaborators in the United States, Italy and Spain. The prospective study material was composed of cDNA or gDNA derived from T cells, B-cell-depleted T cells, or PBMCs. Deeply sampled blood TCRbeta repertoires from subjects exposed to, actively infected with, or recovered from COVID-19 were included in the dataset. A freely available public database, intended as a resource for researchers studying the immune response to SARS-CoV-2, is where the repertoires were released. The samples were drawn from the first 160 participants of the ongoing ImmuneRACE study and from over 950 subjects provided by 6 global collaborators. Nearly every sample came with metadata listing a de-identified subject ID, COVID-19 status, age in years and sex. Where available, HLA class I and class II types were obtained from metadata supplied by the sample provider rather than from assay-based typing.

TCRbeta CDR3 regions were amplified from genomic DNA using the immunoSEQ Assay, a bias-controlled multiplex PCR. The original methods were these. Nucleated cell counts per sample were estimated from amplification of reference gene primers within the assay. To quantify the absolute abundance of each unique TCRbeta CDR3 rearrangement, sequence reads were collapsed and filtered. For each sample, productive Simpson clonality was calculated by taking the square root of Simpson's diversity index across productive rearrangements. Entries here come from immuneACCESS through TCRdb and include only in-frame sequences with V and J called. Some clones fail to appear in such tables; in the studies checked, an unresolved V gene covers under half of the shortfall, and the cause of the remainder is unknown. The V and J calls and clone size come from that table; D and trimming were worked out from the DNA. For this sample the table gives roughly 80,000 clones, of which about 83% were detected only once. Of the sample, 7% to 9.5% falls within the top ten clones.

The collaborating institutions used their own protocols to collect whole blood in K2EDTA tubes. For TCRbeta analysis, collaborators shipped samples as frozen whole blood, isolated PBMCs, or DNA extracted from either of those sample types. Here is what the overall study found, with its caveats: How much clinical and demographic metadata was included differed by source and by participant, and the metadata was provided uncurated.

As for this clone: Its antigen is currently not known. No per-base quality is available; no much larger clone lies one base away.

There are 15 amino acids in the CDR3, from cysteine to phenylalanine inclusive. Only the CDR3 part of the read is kept: 45 bases, read in frame from the first base. The junction shows trimming of 4 bases on V and 2 bases on J, plus 13 bases between the germline ends. According to the germline V gene (reference sequence), CDR1 reads LNHDA and CDR2 reads SQIVND. The V and J genes are TRBV19 and TRBJ2-3, with TRBD1 tentatively as D gene (6 bases match). Sample: peripheral blood. The TCR comes from a human donor in a cohort sampled during active COVID-19. The CDR3 protein is CASSRKTGLTDTQYF. The DNA is as follows: TGTGCCAGTAGTAGAAAGACAGGACTCACAGATACGCAGTATTTT.